This TCR beta chain was identified in a study of CD8 T cells in Susac syndrome. Reverse transcription of roughly 0.45 to 1 ug RNA was carried out with random hexamers. The immunoSEQ assay covered 54 Vbeta and 13 Jbeta segments for CDR3. A single record per CDR3 protein comes from TCRdb applying MiXCR to the immunoSEQ multiplex PCR reads. The table has some 120,000 distinct CDR3 sequences, over 90% seen once. CD8+ and CD4+ T cells from blood underwent TCR beta sequencing, which was carried out in a high-throughput format. The controls, all healthy donors, were matched for age and sex. Negative isolation was used for CD8+ and CD4+ T cells and FACS enrichment for TEMRA cells. The V gene's germline CDR1 is SNHLY and CDR2 FYNNEI. The CDR3 contains 15 residues. The ends lost 9 bases at V and 3 bases at J; junction bases unmatched: 10.

V and J are TRBV2 and TRBJ2-2; the match to TRBD2 covers 7 bases. Material for sequencing was CD4+ T cells from PBMCs. The TCR sequence derives from a human donor in good health. CDR3 in DNA: TGTGCCAGTTCTCTCGCGGGAGCGGACACCGGGGAGCTGTTTTTT. It codes for CASSLAGADTGELFF.